Presented here are 8 T cell receptor beta chains from one specimen sequenced in a study of CD8 T cells in Susac syndrome. Reverse transcription of roughly 0.45 to 1 ug RNA used random hexamers. MiXCR, run by TCRdb on the immunoSEQ multiplex PCR reads, gives a single entry per CDR3 protein. The data show approximately 70,000 distinct CDR3 sequences, roughly 95% seen once. The sequenced sample was CD4+ T cells from PBMCs. Receptors were obtained from a human donor with multiple sclerosis.

The rearrangement uses TRBV7-2 and TRBJ1-1; D is unresolved. Trimming removed 1 base at V and 1 base at J, with 7 bases between. In germline, CDR1 is SGHTA, CDR2 FQGNSA. The CDR3 totals 14 residues. The CDR3 loop is CASSLVWQNTEAFF. Here the CDR3 DNA reads TGTGCCAGCAGCTTAGTGTGGCAGAACACTGAAGCTTTCTTT.

The chain employs TRBV20-1 and TRBJ2-5; D remains ambiguous. The V end lost 3 bases, the J end lost 5 bases, and 19 bases lay between the germline ends. Germline CDR1 is DFQATT and CDR2 is SNEGSKA (reference sequence). The CDR3 is 15 residues long. In DNA, the CDR3 is TGCAGTGCTAGTCCTGACGGGCCTCGTCTGGAGACCCAGTACTTC. Amino acid sequence: CSASPDGPRLETQYF.

This clonotype has only one observation. The CDR3 reads CASSNRTVATNEKLFF. The CDR3, as DNA: TGTGCCAGCAGCAATAGAACAGTCGCCACTAATGAAAAACTGTTTTTT. The V gene is TRBV5-6, the J gene TRBJ1-4, with unresolved D. V was shortened by 4 bases and J by 2 bases, with 15 bases between the two germline ends. This CDR3 has 16 amino acids. The germline V gene has CDR1 SGHDT and CDR2 YYEEEE.

This chain uses TRBV9 with TRBJ1-3; D remains unclear. The CDR3 runs 15 residues. Trimming took 0 bases from V and 4 from J, leaving 11 bases between them. CDR1 and CDR2 (germline): SGDLS, YYNGEE. The CDR3 DNA reads as TGTGCCAGCAGCGTAGGTGTCAGCTGGGGAAACACCATATATTTT. It encodes CASSVGVSWGNTIYF.

The chain carries TRBV7-6 and TRBJ1-4; weak D call: TRBD1 (6 bases). CDR3 length equals 13 residues. Looked up from germline, CDR1 is SGHVS and CDR2 is FNYEAQ. Deletions cut 4 bases from V and 7 bases from J, with 10 bases between. The chain's CDR3 is CASSYGQFEKLFF. In DNA form, the CDR3 reads TGTGCCAGCAGCTACGGACAGTTTGAAAAACTGTTTTTT.

This chain joins TRBV11-2 and TRBJ1-1, with D perhaps TRBD1 (5 bases). This CDR3 is 14 amino acids long. Trimming pared 3 bases from V and 1 base from J, leaving 9 bases between. Germline V gene lookup returns CDR1 SGHAT and CDR2 FQNNGV. DNA for the CDR3: TGTGCCAGCAGCTTGGGGCCAGGGAACACTGAAGCTTTCTTT. Translation: CASSLGPGNTEAFF.

V gene TRBV4-3 combines with J gene TRBJ2-5; 9 bases are shared with TRBD2. This CDR3 spans 17 amino acids. Trimming removed 1 base from V and 5 bases from J; junction bases left unmatched: 11. Germline V gives CDR1 LGHNA, CDR2 YSLEER. CDR3 region: CASSQVVWAGGRETQYF. DNA of the CDR3: TGCGCCAGCAGCCAAGTAGTATGGGCGGGGGGGCGTGAGACCCAGTACTTC.

The chain carries TRBV19 and TRBJ2-1; 10 bases line up with TRBD2. Germline lookup yields CDR1 LNHDA and CDR2 SQIVND (reference sequence). V gave up 2 bases and J gave up 7 bases; unmatched junction bases: 5. The CDR3 runs to 15 residues. CDR3 residues: CASSISSGGANEQFF. Here the CDR3 DNA reads TGTGCCAGTAGTATATCCAGCGGGGGGGCAAATGAGCAGTTCTTC.